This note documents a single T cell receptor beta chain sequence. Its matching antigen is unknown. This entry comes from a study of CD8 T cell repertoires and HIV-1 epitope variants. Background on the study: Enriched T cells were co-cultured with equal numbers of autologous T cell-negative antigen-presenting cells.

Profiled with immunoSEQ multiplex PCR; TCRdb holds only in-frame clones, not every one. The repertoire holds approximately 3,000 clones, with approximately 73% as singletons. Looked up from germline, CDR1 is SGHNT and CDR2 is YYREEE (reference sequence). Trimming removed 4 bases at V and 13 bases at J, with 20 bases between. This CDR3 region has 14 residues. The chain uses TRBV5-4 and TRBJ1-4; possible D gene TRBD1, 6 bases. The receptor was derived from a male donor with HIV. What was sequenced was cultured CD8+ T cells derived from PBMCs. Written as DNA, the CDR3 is TGTGCCAGCAGCGCGGAGGGGGGCTACTCCGGACTGTTTTTT. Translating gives CASSAEGGYSGLFF.